This T cell receptor beta chain was recorded in a study of response to subunit inactivated influenza vaccine (dated by TCRdb to 2016 to 2019). Background on the whole study: To follow how T cells responded to a trivalent subunit inactivated influenza vaccine, the researchers relied on deep quantitative profiling of the T cell receptor repertoire. On the study overall, not on this receptor specifically: The authors suggested that each seasonal influenza vaccination may recruit only a limited number of new T cells.

In regard to this clonotype: Its antigen target is currently unknown. One junction end does not reproduce the germline sequence, and a read error may be involved.

Library method: RT-PCR. The instrument given in TCRdb is Illumina HiSeq 2500. The raw public data were reprocessed by TCRdb itself: fastp quality trimming at Q25, MiXCR clonotype calling, in-frame beta chains only. Each entry merges the rows of one CDR3 protein and shows their most common DNA and genes. This sample holds fewer than 800,000 distinct CDR3 sequences; around 16% were observed only once. The leading ten clones occupy roughly 10% of the sample. The germline V gene gives CDR1 as SGHRS and CDR2 as YFSETQ. Reading from cysteine to phenylalanine, the CDR3 counts 15 amino acids. Only the CDR3 DNA is retained, 45 bases long and in frame from the first base.

The chain was built from TRBV5-1 and TRBJ2-3; TRBD1 could be the D gene, as 6 bases match. Sequenced here: PBMCs from blood, sampled approximately 12 days after vaccination. The TCR originated in a man between 45 and 60 years old who received an inactivated influenza vaccine. Donor details come from another sample of the same person, matched by shared clones. The DNA is as follows: TGCGCCAGCAGCCAGGGACAACCCCACACAGATAGGCAGTATTTT. It encodes CASSQGQPHTDRQYF.